The clone carrying this T cell receptor beta chain appeared a single time. Its specificity is unknown. TCRdb called the reads again in MiXCR, with one record for every CDR3 protein. This sample has about a million distinct CDR3 sequences, with 25% to 40% found just once. The sample comes from a study of T cell repertoires in cytomegalovirus infection. Study-wide background: CMV epitopes, recently identified HLA-C-restricted and well-studied HLA-B-restricted, were used. From public TCR beta signatures came an indication of both CMV infection and matching HLA type.

The sequenced sample was cultured CD8+ T cells from PBMCs, obtained from culture after CMV antigen stimulation. The TCR comes from a human donor in good health (CMV status not recorded). Some clones in this sample may be carry-over from other donors' samples.

The CDR3 is CASSRSGAGVEQYF. The CDR3 bases are TGTGCCAGCAGTAGATCCGGGGCCGGGGTCGAGCAGTACTTC. The rearrangement uses TRBV27 and TRBJ2-7; D could derive from TRBD1 or TRBD2 (5 bases each). The germline V and J ends were trimmed by 5 bases and 6 bases, with 17 bases remaining between them. CDR3 length: 14 residues. Germline CDR1 is MNHEY and CDR2 is SMNVEV (reference sequence).